The 19 T cell receptor beta chains below were found in one sample sequenced in a study of OX40 agonist ivuxolimab in advanced cancers. The repertoire was sequenced with immunoSEQ multiplex PCR; TCRdb's copy has only in-frame clones and lacks some. The table records more than 100,000 clones, just over 90% of them present only once. The sample in question was CD4+ or CD8+ T cells sorted from blood, obtained in a trial of the OX40 agonist ivuxolimab. These receptor sequences come from an adult with an advanced solid tumor such as melanoma, head and neck, liver or kidney cancer.

This chain links TRBV5-1 with TRBJ2-5; 10 bases map to TRBD2. This CDR3 has 15 amino acids. CDR1 and CDR2 (germline): SGHRS, YFSETQ. The J segment lost 1 base and the V segment lost 6 bases, leaving 6 bases of the junction unmatched. CDR3 nucleotides: TGCGCCAGCACTGATGTAGCGGGGGGCCAAGAGACCCAGTACTTC. Translation gives CASTDVAGGQETQYF.

The chain combines TRBV10-3 with TRBJ2-1; D is undetermined. In germline, CDR1 is ENHRY, CDR2 SYGVKD. V was trimmed by 0 bases and J by 2 bases, leaving 11 bases between them. This CDR3 contains 16 residues. CDR3 amino acids: CAISESGRGAYNEQFF. DNA for the CDR3: TGTGCCATCAGTGAGTCGGGTAGAGGAGCCTACAATGAGCAGTTCTTC.

The sample holds a few counts of this clone. V gene TRBV7-2 combines with J gene TRBJ2-7; D unclear. CDR3 size: 15 residues. The V gene's germline CDR1 is SGHTA and CDR2 FQGNSA. Trimming shortened V by 5 bases and J by 3 bases, and 17 bases separated the two germline ends. CDR3 sequence reads: CASSPPKALGYEQYF. CDR3 nucleotide sequence: TGTGCCAGCAGCCCTCCAAAGGCCTTGGGCTACGAGCAGTACTTC.

This clone was seen a single time. The chain has TRBV9 and TRBJ2-2, with D possibly being TRBD2 (7 bases). Germline V lookup: CDR1 SGDLS, CDR2 YYNGEE. Trimming took 2 bases from V and 6 from J, leaving 17 bases between them. The CDR3 spans 16 residues. In nucleotides, the CDR3 is TGTGCCAGCAGCGTGGGAGGGCAGGGGAGATCCGGGGAGCTGTTTTTT. It encodes CASSVGGQGRSGELFF.

V usage is TRBV7-8 and J usage is TRBJ2-3; D is tentatively TRBD1 or TRBD2 (5 bases each). Germline V CDR1 and CDR2: SGHVS, FQNEAQ. The CDR3 length is 14 residues. Trimming left V 1 base short and J 4 bases short, with 9 bases between. The CDR3 bases are TGTGCCAGCAGCTTAGGGGGGAGATCAGATACGCAGTATTTT. Amino acids: CASSLGGRSDTQYF.

The rearrangement joins TRBV6-1 to TRBJ1-2; D ambiguous. The CDR3 contains 14 residues. The germline V gene has CDR1 MNHNS and CDR2 SASEGT. Trimming shortened V by 2 bases and J by 5 bases, and 12 bases separated the two germline ends. DNA for the CDR3: TGTGCCAGCAGTGAACAAGCCTCTGGTTATGGCTACACCTTC. It codes for CASSEQASGYGYTF.

In the case of this clone: The sample contains more than one DNA sequence encoding this CDR3. This chain connects TRBV5-1 to TRBJ1-1; 7 positions match TRBD1. The CDR3 runs to 14 residues. The V and J ends lost 0 bases and 4 bases, in that order; junction bases with no gene match: 3. The V gene's germline CDR1 is SGHRS and CDR2 YFSETQ. The CDR3 region has the DNA TGCGCCAGCAGCTTGGGGCAGGGGGGCACTGAAGCTTTCTTT. Protein product: CASSLGQGGTEAFF.

The V and J genes are TRBV5-1 and TRBJ2-3, with D perhaps being TRBD1 or TRBD2 (5 bases each). The CDR3 extends over 16 amino acids. The V gene lost 0 bases and the J gene lost 3 bases, with 14 bases spanning the gap. Germline V CDR1 and CDR2: SGHRS, YFSETQ. The CDR3 coding sequence is TGCGCCAGCAGCTTGGTATCGGGGACCTCTACAGATACGCAGTATTTT. Residues: CASSLVSGTSTDTQYF.

This chain links TRBV7-9 with TRBJ2-7; D is perhaps TRBD2 (6 bases). The ends were cut back, 4 bases at V and 6 bases at J, with 28 bases in the middle. The CDR3 contains 18 residues. Germline V CDR1 and CDR2: SEHNR, FQNEAQ (reference sequence). The CDR3 sequence: CASSSSGAGSSGTSEQYF. The CDR3 DNA reads as TGTGCCAGCAGCTCCTCGGGAGCCGGGAGTTCAGGGACCTCCGAGCAGTACTTC.

The chain links TRBV7-8 to TRBJ2-1; 8 nucleotides line up with TRBD2. Germline lookup yields CDR1 SGHVS and CDR2 FQNEAQ. V trimming: 5 bases; J trimming: 8 bases; junction bases outside the gene matches: 11. The CDR3 totals 15 residues. The CDR3 reads CASSPWSSGGDEQFF. CDR3 DNA: TGTGCCAGCAGCCCCTGGTCCAGCGGGGGAGATGAGCAGTTCTTC. Complete variable domain (other parts from reference TRBV7-8 and TRBJ2-1): GAGVSQSPRYKVAKRGQDVALRCDPISGHVSLFWYQQALGQGPEFLTYFQNEAQLDKSGLPSDRFFAERPEGSVSTLKIQRTQQEDSAVYLCASSPWSSGGDEQFFGPGTRLTVL.

The gene calls are TRBV29-1 and TRBJ1-1; D is unresolved. The CDR3 is 12 residues long. Trimming shortened V by 5 bases and J by 0 bases, and 7 bases separated the two germline ends. Per the germline V gene, CDR1 is SQVTM and CDR2 is ANQGSEA. CDR3 sequence: CSVPGMNTEAFF. The CDR3 DNA is TGCAGCGTTCCAGGTATGAACACTGAAGCTTTCTTT.

The chain carries TRBV25-1 and TRBJ2-1, with 11 bases fitting TRBD2. V shed 5 bases and J 6 bases; nucleotides not matched to a gene: 6. CDR3 length: 15 residues. Germline CDR1 MGHDK, CDR2 SYGVNS. This CDR3 reads CASSPRLAGTNEQFF. CDR3 DNA: TGTGCCAGCAGTCCAAGACTAGCGGGAACCAATGAGCAGTTCTTC.

V gene TRBV5-1 combines with J gene TRBJ2-7, with D tentatively TRBD1 (5 bases). CDR1 and CDR2 (germline): SGHRS, YFSETQ. CDR3 length: 15 residues. Trimming left V 5 bases short and J 0 bases short, with 15 bases between. In DNA form, the CDR3 reads TGCGCCAGCAGGCCCACGACAGCGAGCTCCTACGAGCAGTACTTC. This translates into CASRPTTASSYEQYF.

This rearrangement joins TRBV6-1 to TRBJ2-3, with D possibly matching TRBD2 (5 bases). CDR1 MNHNS and CDR2 SASEGT come from the germline V gene. CDR3 length: 15 residues. V dropped 3 bases and J dropped 1 base, with 11 bases sitting between them. For the CDR3, the DNA is TGTGCCAGCAGTGATATCAGCGGAGGCACAGATACGCAGTATTTT. It specifies CASSDISGGTDTQYF.

This chain connects TRBV5-4 to TRBJ2-5; D ambiguous. V lost 0 bases and J lost 4, with 7 bases in between. The CDR3 spans 13 residues. Germline CDR1 is SGHNT and CDR2 is YYREEE (reference sequence). In DNA, the CDR3 is TGTGCCAGCAGCTTGGCCGGTTTAGAGACCCAGTACTTC. Translating gives CASSLAGLETQYF. The full variable domain, in which reference TRBV5-4 and TRBJ2-5 provide the parts outside the CDR3, is ETGVTQSPTHLIKTRGQQVTLRCSSQSGHNTVSWYQQALGQGPQFIFQYYREEENGRGNFPPRFSGLQFPNYSSELNVNALELDDSALYLCASSLAGLETQYFGPGTRLLVL.

The chain employs TRBV20-1 and TRBJ1-2; D unclear. Trimming removed 6 bases from V and 8 bases from J, with 13 bases in between. Germline V gene lookup returns CDR1 DFQATT and CDR2 SNEGSKA (reference sequence). This CDR3 region has 11 residues. The DNA for the CDR3 is TGCAGTGCCCTTCTTGGATACGGCTACACCTTC. Its translation is CSALLGYGYTF.

This rearrangement joins TRBV2 to TRBJ2-5, with 12 positions matching TRBD2. This CDR3 is built from 15 residues. Trimming took 7 bases from V and 1 from J; bases not matched to a gene: 4. Germline V gene lookup returns CDR1 SNHLY and CDR2 FYNNEI. CDR3 sequence (DNA): TGTGCCAGCAAGGGGACTAGCGGGCTCCAAGAGACCCAGTACTTC. Its protein is CASKGTSGLQETQYF.

The genes are TRBV19 and TRBJ1-4; no reliable D call. CDR1 and CDR2 from the germline V gene are LNHDA and SQIVND (reference sequence). Trimming stripped 3 bases from V and 8 bases from J, with 13 bases between. The CDR3 totals 14 residues. The CDR3 sequence: CASSMSGVKEKLFF. The CDR3 nucleotides are TGTGCCAGTAGTATGAGTGGGGTTAAGGAAAAACTGTTTTTT.

The rearrangement links TRBV7-2 to TRBJ2-5; TRBD2 matches at 15 bases. CDR3 size: 15 residues. V dropped 4 bases and J dropped 4; count of bases not matched to a gene: 1. The germline V gene has CDR1 SGHTA and CDR2 FQGNSA. The chain's CDR3 is CASSSGLAGGETQYF. The DNA for the CDR3 is TGTGCCAGCAGCTCGGGACTAGCGGGAGGAGAGACCCAGTACTTC.